This T cell receptor (beta chain) is drawn from a study of T-cell memory formation after mild COVID-19 (dated by TCRdb to the early 2020s). The study in broad terms: TCR sequence clusters from the two donors were found to be largely donor specific. In two donors, T-cell clones that expanded and contracted after mild COVID-19 were tracked by sequencing TCRalpha and TCRbeta repertoires over time. Two young, previously healthy adult volunteers made up the cohort, one male and one female. What the research found in general, with its limitations: Clones contracting from day 15 to 85 had balanced CD4/CD8 phenotypes, while a second wave expanding from day 15 to 37 was biased towards CD4+. The detection of some responding clones in pre-infection memory suggests that pre-existing cross-reactive memory T cells joined the SARS-CoV-2 response. Contracting CD4+ clones turned up mainly in the CM and EM memory subsets, whereas EMRA was where CD8+ clones were enriched. The study included only a couple of mild cases, and larger cohorts that include severe cases with pre-infection samples were judged to be necessary. Whether the second-wave clones peaking on day 37 were SARS-CoV-2 specific was not confirmed.

This clonotype was counted a few times. What this receptor recognizes is not known. No base-level quality is on record; no much larger clone is a single base apart. From the cysteine up to the phenylalanine, the CDR3 has a length of 13 residues. The DNA shown is the 39-base CDR3, in frame from base 1. V is shortened by 4 bases, J by 4 bases, and the region joining them spans 11 bases. The germline V gene (reference sequence) gives CDR1 as SGHNT and CDR2 as YYREEE. Sequencing used an Illumina NovaSeq 6000. TCRalpha and TCRbeta cDNA libraries were built by 5'RACE with constant-segment primers, adding sample barcodes and unique molecular identifiers. Trizol reagent was used to extract RNA from every sample. Amplification of the libraries took two PCR steps, and the second step added a second sample barcode plus Illumina TruSeq adapters. Sequencing of libraries was performed on an Illumina NovaSeq with 2 x 150 bp paired-end reads. The source study handled its data this way. Demultiplexing of reads and collapsing into UMI-guided consensus sequences were performed with migec v1.2.7. Using mixcr v2.1.11, UMI consensuses were aligned to TRA and TRB V and J templates and then assembled into clonotypes. A clonotype was counted as expanded or contracted only if both edgeR and NoisET called the change significant, with noise models trained on biological replicates. For edgeR calls, the cutoffs were a false discovery rate-adjusted p below 0.01 and a log2 fold-change threshold of 1. As an exploratory analysis of dynamics, PCA with hierarchical clustering was applied to max-normalized trajectories of the 1000 most abundant clonotypes. Each responding clone was given a CD4 or CD8 phenotype based on the CD4+ and CD8+ repertoires, which had been sequenced separately. Using fastp at Q25 and MiXCR, TCRdb reprocessed the public reads and kept productive beta chains. All rows with the same CDR3 protein become a single entry with the most common DNA and genes. The V and J calls, along with clone size, are taken from TCRdb and not from the paper's own processing. The sample has hundreds of thousands of distinct CDR3 sequences on record, approximately 20% of them singletons. The ten top clones hold 21% of the sample.

Ficoll-Paque density gradient centrifugation was the method used to isolate PBMCs. The source of this sequence is a man aged 18-30 years who had mild COVID-19 (a few samples of this study predate the infection). The sample titles of this study are shuffled in the database, so cell type and time point are left out; the donor was told from shared clones. Material for sequencing was PBMCs or a T cell subset sorted from them (not recorded which). Here the chain combines TRBV5-4 and TRBJ1-2; the D segment could be TRBD1, given 6 matching bases. The CDR3 protein sequence reads: CASSPPTGYGYTF. The nucleotide sequence is TGTGCCAGCAGCCCCCCGACAGGCTATGGCTACACCTTC.